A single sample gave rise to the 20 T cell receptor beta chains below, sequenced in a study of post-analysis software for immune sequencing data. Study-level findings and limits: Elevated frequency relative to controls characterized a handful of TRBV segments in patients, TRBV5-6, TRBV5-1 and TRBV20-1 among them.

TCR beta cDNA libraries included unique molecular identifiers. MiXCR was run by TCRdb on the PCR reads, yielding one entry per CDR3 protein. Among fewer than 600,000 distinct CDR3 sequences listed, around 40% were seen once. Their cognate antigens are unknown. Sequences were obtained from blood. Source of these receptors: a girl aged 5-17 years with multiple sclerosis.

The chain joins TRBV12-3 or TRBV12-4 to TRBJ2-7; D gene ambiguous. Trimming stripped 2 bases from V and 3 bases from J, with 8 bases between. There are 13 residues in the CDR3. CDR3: CASSLIGSYEQYF. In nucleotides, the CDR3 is TGTGCCAGCAGTTTAATCGGCAGCTACGAGCAGTACTTC.

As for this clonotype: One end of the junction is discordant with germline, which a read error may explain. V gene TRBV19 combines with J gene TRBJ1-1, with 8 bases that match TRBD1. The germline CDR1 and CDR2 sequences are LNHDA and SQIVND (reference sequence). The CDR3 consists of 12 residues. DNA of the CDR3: TGTGCCAGTGGTATTACAGGGGGTGAAGCTTTCTTT. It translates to CASGITGGEAFF.

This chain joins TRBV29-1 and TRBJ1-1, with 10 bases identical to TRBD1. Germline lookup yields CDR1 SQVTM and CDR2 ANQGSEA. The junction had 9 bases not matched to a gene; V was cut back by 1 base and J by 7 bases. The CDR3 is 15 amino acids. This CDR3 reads CSVEGAKDRGGEAFF. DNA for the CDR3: TGCAGCGTTGAAGGGGCGAAGGACAGGGGGGGTGAAGCTTTCTTT.

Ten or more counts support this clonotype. The DNA for the CDR3 is TGTGCCAGCAGCTTAGGGGTCGAGCAGTACTTC. Translation: CASSLGVEQYF. The chain couples TRBV11-2 to TRBJ2-7, with unresolved D. Trimming left V 1 base short and J 6 bases short, with 4 bases between. The CDR3 is 11 residues long. CDR1 is SGHAT, CDR2 FQNNGV, per germline.

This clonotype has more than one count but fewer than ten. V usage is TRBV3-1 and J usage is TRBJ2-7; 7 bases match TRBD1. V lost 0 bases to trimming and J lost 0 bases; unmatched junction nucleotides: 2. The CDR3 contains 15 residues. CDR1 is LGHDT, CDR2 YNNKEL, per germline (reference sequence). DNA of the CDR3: TGTGCCAGCAGCCAAGACTACAGGGGCTCCTACGAGCAGTACTTC. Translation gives CASSQDYRGSYEQYF.

The CDR3 nucleotides read TGTGCCAGCAGAACCCAGGGGGCAGGCACTGAAGCTTTCTTT. It encodes CASRTQGAGTEAFF. The rearrangement links TRBV3-1 to TRBJ1-1, with 8 bases lining up with TRBD1. J was trimmed by 4 bases and V by 6 bases; bases with no gene match: 7. Looked up from germline, CDR1 is LGHDT and CDR2 is YNNKEL (reference sequence). The CDR3 runs 14 residues.

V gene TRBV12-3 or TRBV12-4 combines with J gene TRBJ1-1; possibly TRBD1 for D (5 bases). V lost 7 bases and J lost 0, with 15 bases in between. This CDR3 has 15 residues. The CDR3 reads CASILTDPMNTEAFF. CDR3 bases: TGTGCCAGCATCCTGACAGACCCAATGAACACTGAAGCTTTCTTT.

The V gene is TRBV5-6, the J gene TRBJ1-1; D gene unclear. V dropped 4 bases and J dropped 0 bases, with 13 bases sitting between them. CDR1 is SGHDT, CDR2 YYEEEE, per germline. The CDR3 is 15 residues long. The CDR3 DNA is TGTGCCAGCAGCCATAACACCGGATTGAACACTGAAGCTTTCTTT. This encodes CASSHNTGLNTEAFF.

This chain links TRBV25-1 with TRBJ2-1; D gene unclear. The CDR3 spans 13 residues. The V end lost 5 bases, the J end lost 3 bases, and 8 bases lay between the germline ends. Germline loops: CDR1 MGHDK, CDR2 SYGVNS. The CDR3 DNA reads TGTGCCAGCAGTATCCGGAACTACAATGAGCAGTTCTTC. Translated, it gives CASSIRNYNEQFF. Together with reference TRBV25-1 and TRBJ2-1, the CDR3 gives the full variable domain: EADIYQTPRYLVIGTGKKITLECSQTMGHDKMYWYQQDPGMELHLIHYSYGVNSTEKGDLSSESTVSRIRTEHFPLTLESARPSHTSQYLCASSIRNYNEQFFGPGTRLTVL.

Here the CDR3 reads CASSVETITHTDTQYF. DNA of the CDR3: TGTGCCAGCAGCGTAGAAACCATAACCCACACAGATACGCAGTATTTT. The rearrangement joins TRBV9 to TRBJ2-3; the D is unclear. V lost 0 bases and J lost 2, with 13 bases in between. Germline loops: CDR1 SGDLS, CDR2 YYNGEE. The length of the CDR3 is 16 residues.

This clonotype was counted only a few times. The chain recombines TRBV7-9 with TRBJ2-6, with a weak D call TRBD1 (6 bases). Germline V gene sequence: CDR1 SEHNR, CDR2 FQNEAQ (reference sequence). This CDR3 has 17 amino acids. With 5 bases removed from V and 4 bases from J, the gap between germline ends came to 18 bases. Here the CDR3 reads CASSIDRPIRGANVLTF. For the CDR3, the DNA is TGTGCCAGCAGCATTGACAGGCCGATAAGGGGGGCCAACGTCCTGACTTTC.

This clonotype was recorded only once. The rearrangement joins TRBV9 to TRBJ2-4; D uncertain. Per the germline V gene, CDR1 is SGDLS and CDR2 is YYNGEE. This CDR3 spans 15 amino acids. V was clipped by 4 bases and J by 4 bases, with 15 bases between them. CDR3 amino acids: CASSLSSSRKNIQYF. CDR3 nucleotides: TGTGCCAGCAGCCTTTCCTCGAGCAGAAAAAACATTCAGTACTTC.

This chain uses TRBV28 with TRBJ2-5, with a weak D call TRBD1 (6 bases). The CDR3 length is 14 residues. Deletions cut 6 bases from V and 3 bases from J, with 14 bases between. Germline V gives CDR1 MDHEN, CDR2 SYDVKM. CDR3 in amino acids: CASRRLGQKETQYF. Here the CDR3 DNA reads TGTGCCAGCAGGAGGCTGGGACAAAAAGAGACCCAGTACTTC.

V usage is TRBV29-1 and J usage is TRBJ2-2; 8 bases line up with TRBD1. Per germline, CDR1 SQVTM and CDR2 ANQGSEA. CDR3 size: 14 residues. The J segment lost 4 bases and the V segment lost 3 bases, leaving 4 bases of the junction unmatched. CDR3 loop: CSVEGQAGTGELFF. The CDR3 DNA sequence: TGCAGCGTTGAGGGACAGGCGGGCACCGGGGAGCTGTTTTTT.

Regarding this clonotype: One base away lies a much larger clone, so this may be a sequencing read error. The CDR3 sequence is CASSATDPDTQETQYF. CDR3 sequence (DNA): TGCGCCAGCAGCGCCACTGATCCGGACACCCAAGAGACCCAGTACTTC. The V call is TRBV5-1, the J call TRBJ2-5, with D possibly TRBD1 on 5 matching bases. Germline V gene sequence: CDR1 SGHRS, CDR2 YFSETQ. This CDR3 is 16 amino acids long. The V end lost 4 bases, the J end lost 1 base, and 17 bases lay between the germline ends.

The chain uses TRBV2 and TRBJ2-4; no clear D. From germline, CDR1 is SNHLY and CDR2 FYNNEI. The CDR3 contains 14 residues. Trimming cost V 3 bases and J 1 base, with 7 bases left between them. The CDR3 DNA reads TGTGCCAGCAGTGAGACTGTCGCCAAAAACATTCAGTACTTC. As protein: CASSETVAKNIQYF.

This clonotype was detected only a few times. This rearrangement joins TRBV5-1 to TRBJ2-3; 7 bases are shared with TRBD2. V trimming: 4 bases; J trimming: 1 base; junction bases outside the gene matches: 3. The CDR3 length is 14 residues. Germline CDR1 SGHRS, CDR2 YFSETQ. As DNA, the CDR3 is TGCGCCAGCAGCATTCTAGCGGGCACAGATACGCAGTATTTT. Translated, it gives CASSILAGTDTQYF.

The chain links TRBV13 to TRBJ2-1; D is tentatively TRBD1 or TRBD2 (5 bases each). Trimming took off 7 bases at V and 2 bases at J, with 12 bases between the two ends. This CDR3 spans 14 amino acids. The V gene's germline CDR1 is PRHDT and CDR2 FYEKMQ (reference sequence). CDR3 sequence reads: CASKFRGTYNEQFF. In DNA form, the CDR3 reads TGTGCCAGCAAATTCCGGGGCACCTACAATGAGCAGTTCTTC.

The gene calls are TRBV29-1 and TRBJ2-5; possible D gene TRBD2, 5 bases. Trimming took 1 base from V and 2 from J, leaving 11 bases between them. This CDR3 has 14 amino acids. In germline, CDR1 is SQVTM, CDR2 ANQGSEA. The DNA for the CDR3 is TGCAGCGTTGAAGGGACTGAATTACAAGAGACCCAGTACTTC. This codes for CSVEGTELQETQYF. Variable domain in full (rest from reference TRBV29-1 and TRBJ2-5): SAVISQKPSRDICQRGTSLTIQCQVDSQVTMMFWYRQQPGQSLTLIATANQGSEATYESGFVIDKFPISRPNLTFSTLTVSNMSPEDSSIYLCSVEGTELQETQYFGPGTRLLVL.

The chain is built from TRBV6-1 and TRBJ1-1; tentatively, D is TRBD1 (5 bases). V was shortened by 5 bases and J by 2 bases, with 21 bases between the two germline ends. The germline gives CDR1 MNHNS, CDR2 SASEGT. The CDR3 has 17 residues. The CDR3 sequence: CASSPLDKRGVNTEAFF. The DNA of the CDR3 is TGTGCCAGCAGTCCACTAGACAAAAGAGGGGTAAACACTGAAGCTTTCTTT.